This T cell receptor (beta chain) was sequenced during a study of cytomegalovirus exposure and HLA in healthy donors. Overall study context: Genotyping showed roughly 86% of hundreds of donors falling in the Caucasian-associated ancestry cluster. Overall study results and limits: Common viral pathogens seemed to be connected with several of the most significant clusters, according to a later analysis. Equally common other TCR beta chains were less clonally expanded than HLA-associated ones, a later analysis found. The analysis excluded some indistinguishable V segments, including TRBV6-2 and TRBV6-3.

CDR1 is SGHTA and CDR2 is FQGNSA in the germline V gene. V dropped 3 bases and J dropped 3; count of bases not matched to a gene: 3. The CDR3 loop spans 14 amino acids. With respect to this clone: What it binds is not known.

13 Jbeta primers and 60 Vbeta primers were used for the PCR. Only in-frame clones appear in the TCRdb table, and some are missing; sequencing was by immunoSEQ multiplex PCR. The profile shows about 160,000 clones, around 79% of them singletons. The chain has TRBV7-2 and TRBJ2-5; 8 positions agree with TRBD2. Sequenced input: PBMCs. The receptor's source is a man between 35 and 55 years old in good health and CMV-seronegative. Here the CDR3 reads CASSFARGEETQYF. CDR3 DNA: TGTGCCAGCAGCTTTGCGCGGGGGGAAGAGACCCAGTACTTC.